This is a list of T cell receptor beta chains from one sample in a study of CD4 T cells in relation to SARS-CoV-2 and coronaviruses. The method was immunoSEQ multiplex PCR; TCRdb's version includes in-frame clones alone and lacks a portion of them. Among roughly 71,000 clones listed, more than 75% were seen once. The sample comprised memory CD4+ T cells from PBMCs. These receptors all come from a human donor in good health. CDR3s include the opening cysteine and the closing phenylalanine or tryptophan. D genes are given only for firm matches. Size values are once, few and many counts, or a class for expanded clones, and some rows have none.

>.|TRBD2|TRBJ2-5|TRBV5-1
CASSLEAGGGETQYF
TGCGCCAGCAGCTTGGAAGCGGGAGGCGGTGAGACCCAGTACTTC
>.|.|TRBJ1-1|TRBV20-1
CSARVVTEAFF
TGCAGTGCTAGAGTTGTCACTGAAGCTTTCTTT
>.|.|TRBJ1-3|TRBV12-3/TRBV12-4
CASSSINTIYF
TGTGCCAGCAGCTCTATCAACACCATATATTTT
>.|.|TRBJ1-5|TRBV28
CASSLLSGGGQPQHF
TGTGCCAGCAGTTTATTGTCCGGGGGCGGGCAGCCCCAGCATTTT
>.|TRBD1|TRBJ1-5|TRBV28
CASTERTGVGINQPQHF
TGTGCCAGCACCGAACGGACAGGGGTTGGCATTAATCAGCCCCAGCATTTT
>.|.|TRBJ1-1|TRBV7-2
CASSLGGLNTEAFF
TGTGCCAGCAGCTTGGGGGGATTGAACACTGAAGCTTTCTTT
>few|.|TRBJ1-5|TRBV3-1/TRBV3-2
CASSQGNFQPQHF
TGTGCCAGCAGCCAAGGCAACTTCCAGCCCCAGCATTTT
>once|.|TRBJ1-5|TRBV27
CASSSGDTSNQPQHF
TGTGCCAGCAGTTCAGGGGACACTTCCAATCAGCCCCAGCATTTT
>.|.|TRBJ1-1|TRBV5-4
CASNSRTANTEAFF
TGTGCCAGCAACTCCCGGACAGCCAACACTGAAGCTTTCTTT
>once|.|TRBJ2-3|TRBV19
CASSIEGGADTQYF
TGTGCCAGTAGTATAGAGGGTGGCGCAGATACGCAGTATTTT
>few|.|TRBJ1-2|TRBV30
CAWDLGLSEGYTF
TGTGCCTGGGACCTCGGGTTATCCGAGGGCTACACCTTC
>.|TRBD1|TRBJ2-7|TRBV4-2
CASSPYSGTGENEQYF
TGTGCCAGCAGCCCATATAGTGGGACAGGGGAGAACGAGCAGTACTTC
>.|.|TRBJ2-5|TRBV9
CASSVASNQETQYF
TGTGCCAGCAGCGTAGCAAGCAATCAAGAGACCCAGTACTTC
>.|.|TRBJ2-1|TRBV2
CASSEEQYNEQFF
TGTGCCAGCAGTGAGGAACAGTACAATGAGCAGTTCTTC
>.|.|TRBJ1-2|TRBV5-6
CASSLGGTVAYGYTF
TGTGCCAGCAGCTTGGGGGGGACGGTTGCTTATGGCTACACCTTC
>.|TRBD1|TRBJ1-2|TRBV29-1
CSVGTTGGSLYGYTF
TGCAGCGTCGGAACGACAGGGGGCTCCCTCTATGGCTACACCTTC
>.|.|TRBJ2-3|TRBV2
CASSDQVTDTQYF
TGTGCCAGCAGTGATCAGGTCACAGATACGCAGTATTTT
>.|.|TRBJ2-7|TRBV19
CASSNGPGAYEQYF
TGTGCCAGTAGTAATGGTCCGGGTGCCTACGAGCAGTACTTC
>.|.|TRBJ2-1|TRBV5-6
CASSLLGAGVNEQFF
TGTGCCAGCAGCTTGCTGGGGGCGGGGGTTAATGAGCAGTTCTTC
>once|.|TRBJ1-4|TRBV27
CASSLIGSANEKLFF
TGTGCCAGCAGTTTAATAGGGTCGGCTAATGAAAAACTGTTTTTT
>once|.|TRBJ2-7|TRBV6-1
CASREGSSYEQYF
TGTGCCAGCAGGGAAGGGTCCTCCTACGAGCAGTACTTC
>.|.|TRBJ2-3|TRBV10-1
CAFTQGSTDTQYF
TGCGCCTTCACACAAGGTAGCACAGATACGCAGTATTTT
>few|.|TRBJ2-7|TRBV18
CASSPDTSSLYEQYF
TGTGCCAGCTCACCGGACACGTCCTCACTCTACGAGCAGTACTTC
>.|TRBD1|TRBJ2-7|TRBV5-1
CASSPGTVFDEQYF
TGCGCCAGCAGCCCAGGGACAGTTTTTGACGAGCAGTACTTC